This T cell receptor beta chain was obtained from a study of CD8 T cells in ankylosing spondylitis. Construction of TCR beta libraries was performed using quantitative 5'-RACE with molecular barcodes. TCRdb re-analysed the 5' RACE reads in MiXCR, keeping a single row per CDR3 protein. The profile shows 500,000 to 550,000 distinct CDR3 sequences, 12% of them singletons. The CDR3 length is 15 residues. Trimming cost V 3 bases and J 2 bases, with 14 bases left between them. In germline, CDR1 is LGHNA, CDR2 YNFKEQ. The study's findings and limits: Some motif variants were previously reported in reactive arthritis synovial fluid and blood. Blood from ankylosing spondylitis patients appeared to carry a characteristic roughly 8-variant TCR beta motif. Significant enrichment of disease-linked clones was reported in matched ankylosing spondylitis synovial fluid.

Remarks on this clonotype: Its antigen is still unknown.

This clonotype was obtained from a male donor with ankylosing spondylitis. The sequenced sample was blood, either unsorted or a sorted T cell fraction (not recorded which). This sequence joins TRBV4-2 and TRBJ2-7; a possible D gene is TRBD2 (6 bases). The DNA of the CDR3 is TGTGCCAGCAGCCAGGACGCGGGGCCCCCCTACGAGCAGTACTTC. It yields the protein CASSQDAGPPYEQYF.